This entry describes one TCR beta chain. The CDR3 has 16 residues. CDR1 is MDHEN, CDR2 SYDVKM, per germline. After removal of 5 bases from V and 6 bases from J, the junction contained 11 bases not matched to a gene. This entry comes from a study of blood T cell repertoires in COVID-19. Measured with immunoSEQ multiplex PCR; TCRdb has only the in-frame clones, and not every one. The sample shows 200,000 or so clones, 79% of them seen only once. The V call is TRBV28, the J call TRBJ2-4; 9 bases line up with TRBD1. Input material: peripheral blood. The clonotype comes from a man aged 55 to 69 with active or convalescent COVID-19. CDR3 loop: CASSRATGQGGNIQYF. CDR3 nucleotides: TGTGCCAGCAGTCGCGCGACGGGACAGGGTGGAAACATTCAGTACTTC.